The sequence of this T cell receptor beta chain was determined in a study of T cells expressing NK-cell markers. The CDR3 consists of 13 residues. The germline V gene has CDR1 LNHDA and CDR2 SQIVND (reference sequence). TCRdb reanalyzed the 5' RACE reads and collapses them to one entry per CDR3 protein, without DNA. Seen in this sample are about 380,000 distinct CDR3 sequences; the ten most common clones hold roughly 5.5%. This sequence was found in a man aged 18 to 69 in good health. The chain recombines TRBV19 with TRBJ2-3. Sequenced material: blood T cells: a sorted CD56 or NKG2C T cell subset, CD4+ or CD8+ T cells, or bulk PBMC T cells (not recorded which). The CDR3 sequence is CASSLRDTDTQYF.